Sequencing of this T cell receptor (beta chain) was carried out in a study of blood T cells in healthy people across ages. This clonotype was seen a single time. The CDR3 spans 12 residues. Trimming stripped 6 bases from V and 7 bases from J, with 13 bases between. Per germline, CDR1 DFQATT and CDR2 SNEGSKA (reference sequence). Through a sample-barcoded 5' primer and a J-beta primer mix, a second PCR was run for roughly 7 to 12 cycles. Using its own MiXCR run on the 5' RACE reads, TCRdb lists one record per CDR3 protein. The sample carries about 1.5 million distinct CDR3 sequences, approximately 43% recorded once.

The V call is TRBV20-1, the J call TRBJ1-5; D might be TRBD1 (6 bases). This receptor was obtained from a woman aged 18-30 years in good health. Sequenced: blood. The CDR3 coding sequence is TGCAGTGCCCGTAGAAGGGGGCAGCCCCAGCATTTT. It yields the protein CSARRRGQPQHF.